This is a list of T cell receptor beta chains from one sample in a study of shared clonotypes between healthy human individuals. Only in-frame clones appear in the TCRdb table, and some are missing; sequencing was by immunoSEQ multiplex PCR. Among around 690,000 clones listed, about 90% were seen once. Sequenced sample: memory CD8+ T cells from PBMCs. The receptors were sampled from a young man in good health. Some clones in this sample may be carry-over from other donors' samples. Each CDR3 is given with its conserved first and last residue. The D gene is left open where the match is weak. Size values are once, few and many counts, or a class for expanded clones, and some rows have none.

size	D	V	J	DNA	CDR3
-	-	TRBV27	TRBJ2-2	TGTGCCGGAGGCTATTCGAACACCGGGGAGCTGTTTTTT	CAGGYSNTGELFF
-	-	TRBV11-2	TRBJ2-7	TGTGCCAGCAGCTCGAAGGAAACATACTCGAGCGGCTCCTACGAGCAGTACTTC	CASSSKETYSSGSYEQYF
-	-	TRBV6-6	TRBJ2-1	TGTGCCAGCAGTTACTCAAACGGTGAGCAGTTCTTC	CASSYSNGEQFF
-	TRBD1	TRBV4-1	TRBJ1-5	TGCGCCAGCAGCCAAGACAGTGACAGGGGAAAAGTGGGCAATCAGCCCCAGCATTTT	CASSQDSDRGKVGNQPQHF
-	-	TRBV4-1	TRBJ1-1	TGCGCCAGCAGCCGAGTCTGGGGGGACACTGAAGCTTTCTTT	CASSRVWGDTEAFF
-	-	TRBV5-4	TRBJ2-7	TGTGCCAGCAGCGTAGTGACCCCCGGGGGAGCCTACGAGCAGTACTTC	CASSVVTPGGAYEQYF
once	-	TRBV9	TRBJ1-1	TGTGCCAGCAGCGTAGGGGGGGGCACCATGAACACTGAAGCTTTCTTT	CASSVGGGTMNTEAFF
-	TRBD1	TRBV7-8	TRBJ2-7	TGTGCCAGCAGTCAAATCCGACAGGGAACAAGGGTCTACGAGCAGTACTTC	CASSQIRQGTRVYEQYF
-	TRBD1	TRBV5-6	TRBJ1-2	TGTGCCAGCAGCCTCGGGACAGGGACTTTCTATGGCTACACCTTC	CASSLGTGTFYGYTF
-	TRBD1	TRBV9	TRBJ2-1	TGTGCCAGCAGCGTAGAGGGGACAGGGGAGAATGAGCAGTTCTTC	CASSVEGTGENEQFF
-	-	TRBV11-2	TRBJ2-7	TGTGCCAGCAGCTTAGGCTCTATTCGGTTGGGGGGTTCGTACGAGCAGTACTTC	CASSLGSIRLGGSYEQYF
-	-	TRBV27	TRBJ2-2	TGTGCCAGCAGTTTATTATCGGCCAGCGCCACCGGGGAGCTGTTTTTT	CASSLLSASATGELFF
-	-	TRBV13	TRBJ1-4	TGTGCCAGCAGCTTAAGGCAGGGAAATGAAAAACTGTTTTTT	CASSLRQGNEKLFF
-	TRBD2	TRBV27	TRBJ2-7	TGTGCCAGCAGTCTTAGCGGGAGGGACTCCTACGAGCAGTACTTC	CASSLSGRDSYEQYF
-	TRBD2	TRBV6-5	TRBJ2-7	TGTGCCAGCAGTCCCCGGACTAGCAGCTTCCACGAGCAGTACTTC	CASSPRTSSFHEQYF
-	-	TRBV30	TRBJ1-5	TGTGCCTGGAGTGTACGGGTCAGCAATCAGCCCCAGCATTTT	CAWSVRVSNQPQHF
-	-	TRBV27	TRBJ2-7	TGTGCCAGCAGTTTACAGGGCTTATCCTACGAGCAGTACTTC	CASSLQGLSYEQYF
-	-	TRBV9	TRBJ1-4	TGTGCCAGCAGCGACAGGGCGGTAGGAGAAAAACTGTTTTTT	CASSDRAVGEKLFF
-	-	TRBV11-2	TRBJ2-1	TGTGCCAGCAGCTTAGATCCGCTCTCGATCAATGAGCAGTTCTTC	CASSLDPLSINEQFF
-	-	TRBV4-1	TRBJ2-1	TGCGCCAGCAGCGCGCGATCCGGGACGGCCTACAATGAGCAGTTCTTC	CASSARSGTAYNEQFF
few	-	TRBV27	TRBJ2-6	TGTGCCAGCAGTTTGGGTTCCGTGCAGGACGTCCTGACTTTC	CASSLGSVQDVLTF
-	-	TRBV5-8	TRBJ2-3	TGTGCCAGCAGCTCGGGACACTCGGGCACAGATACGCAGTATTTT	CASSSGHSGTDTQYF
-	TRBD2	TRBV15	TRBJ2-1	TGTGCCACCAGCACAGAGCGGGAGAGCTCCTACAATGAGCAGTTCTTC	CATSTERESSYNEQFF
once	TRBD2	TRBV5-6	TRBJ2-1	TGTGCCAGCAGCGGAGGGACTAGCGGGGTCCATGAGCAGTTCTTC	CASSGGTSGVHEQFF
-	-	TRBV5-1	TRBJ1-1	TGCGCCAGCAGCTACGACGGTGAATCTTTCTTT	CASSYDGESFF
-	-	TRBV27	TRBJ2-7	TGTGCCAGCGGGACACCGACAGGAACCTACGAGCAGTACTTC	CASGTPTGTYEQYF
-	-	TRBV10-2	TRBJ1-1	TGCGCCAGTTTATGGGGATTTGAGCTTGGCACTGAAGCTTTCTTT	CASLWGFELGTEAFF
-	-	TRBV27	TRBJ1-1	TGTGCCAGCGCTTGGGGGGGGCGAGATGAAAGTGAAGCTTTCTTT	CASAWGGRDESEAFF
once	TRBD1	TRBV6-5	TRBJ1-3	TGTGCCAGCAGTGTCGACAGGGGCGGAAACACCATATATTTT	CASSVDRGGNTIYF
once	TRBD1	TRBV10-1	TRBJ1-2	TGCGCCAGCGGTAAGACAGGGAGCGGCTACACCTTC	CASGKTGSGYTF
-	-	TRBV27	TRBJ1-6	TGTGCCAGCAGTAACACAGGCCGATCACCCCTCCACTTT	CASSNTGRSPLHF
-	-	TRBV7-9	TRBJ2-5	TGTGCCAGCAGCTTAGCGGTGGGGGTTCAAGAGACCCAGTACTTC	CASSLAVGVQETQYF
few	-	TRBV27	TRBJ2-2	TGTGCCAGCAGTTTACTTCCCCCCGGGGAGCTGTTTTTT	CASSLLPPGELFF
-	-	TRBV7-6	TRBJ2-1	TGTGCCAGCAGCTTCCCGACTGGGGGAAGCTCCTACAATGAGCAGTTCTTC	CASSFPTGGSSYNEQFF
-	-	TRBV27	TRBJ2-7	TGTGCCAGCAGTTTCCTGAATGGCTACGAGCAGTACTTC	CASSFLNGYEQYF
-	-	TRBV9	TRBJ2-1	TGTGCCAGCAGCGTAGTGAGCGGTGGGGGTGAGCAGTTCTTC	CASSVVSGGGEQFF
-	-	TRBV5-6	TRBJ1-2	TGTGCCAGCAGCTTGTTGGAAGAGGGCTACACCTTC	CASSLLEEGYTF
-	-	TRBV5-1	TRBJ2-3	TGCGCCAGCAGCTTGATGCCAGATACGCAGTATTTT	CASSLMPDTQYF
-	-	TRBV19	TRBJ2-4	TGTGCCAGTAGTATTAGGCACAGTCTAGCCAAAAACATTCAGTACTTC	CASSIRHSLAKNIQYF
once	-	TRBV29-1	TRBJ2-1	TGCAGCGTTGAAGGGGCCGAGAGGCAATCCTACAATGAGCAGTTCTTC	CSVEGAERQSYNEQFF
-	-	TRBV27	TRBJ1-5	TGTGCCAGCAGTCCCAGGGGAAGGGCCAATCAGCCCCAGCATTTT	CASSPRGRANQPQHF
-	-	TRBV19	TRBJ2-6	TGTGCCAGTAGTATCCCGCGGACAGCCCCACTTGGTGGGGCCAACGTCCTGACTTTC	CASSIPRTAPLGGANVLTF
-	-	TRBV9	TRBJ2-1	TGTGCCAGCAGCTCGCCGGGACCTGAGCAGTTCTTC	CASSSPGPEQFF
-	-	TRBV4-2	TRBJ2-7	TGTGCCAGCCTCAACACACAGACTATACCCTACGAGCAGTACTTC	CASLNTQTIPYEQYF
-	-	TRBV9	TRBJ2-1	TGTGCCAGCAGCGTAGCGCGACAGTTCTCCTACAATGAGCAGTTCTTC	CASSVARQFSYNEQFF
-	-	TRBV7-9	TRBJ1-1	TGTGCCAGCTATAGGGGGGACATGAACACTGAAGCTTTCTTT	CASYRGDMNTEAFF
-	-	TRBV18	TRBJ2-7	TGTGCCAGCTCACCGAGCTCCTACGAGCAGTACTTC	CASSPSSYEQYF
-	-	TRBV28	TRBJ2-5	TGTGCCACGAGGGGGGGGCAAGAGACCCAGTACTTC	CATRGGQETQYF
few	-	TRBV9	TRBJ2-6	TGTGCCAGCAGCCTAAACGGGGGACGCTCTGGGGCCAACGTCCTGACTTTC	CASSLNGGRSGANVLTF
-	-	TRBV5-1	TRBJ2-2	TGCGCCAGCAGCCCTAGCCCCGGGGAGCTGTTTTTT	CASSPSPGELFF
-	-	TRBV29-1	TRBJ1-5	TGCAGCGTTGACGAAGGGGCTGGGCAGCCCCAGCATTTT	CSVDEGAGQPQHF
-	TRBD1	TRBV19	TRBJ1-2	TGTGCCAGTAGTAGCGAACAGGGGTCTTGGGACTATGGCTACACCTTC	CASSSEQGSWDYGYTF
-	TRBD1	TRBV27	TRBJ1-4	TGTGCCAGCAGTCCCAGGACAGGTTACTACGAAAAACTGTTTTTT	CASSPRTGYYEKLFF
few	TRBD1	TRBV4-1	TRBJ1-5	TGCGCCAGCAGCGAAGGACAGGGGGGCTATCAGCCCCAGCATTTT	CASSEGQGGYQPQHF
once	TRBD1	TRBV10-3	TRBJ1-1	TGTGCCACCTTGGAACAGGGGGGGAACACTGAAGCTTTCTTT	CATLEQGGNTEAFF
-	TRBD1	TRBV6-5	TRBJ2-7	TGTGCCAGCAGTGCGACAGGGGACTACGAGCAGTACTTC	CASSATGDYEQYF